These 4 T cell receptor beta chains share one sample of origin, sequenced in a study of T cells in localized non-small cell lung cancer. Sequencing was performed with immunoSEQ multiplex PCR; in TCRdb, only in-frame clones are kept and a portion is missing. Counted here are about 3,200 clones, approximately 23% occurring once; the ten biggest clones make up about 15%. Sequenced material: normal lung tissue next to the tumor, taken before any cancer treatment. Receptors originate from a man aged 40-75 years with stage III squamous cell lung carcinoma.

The chain recombines TRBV11-3 with TRBJ1-6, with D perhaps TRBD1 (5 bases). The V gene's germline CDR1 is SGHNT and CDR2 YENEEA. There are 14 residues in the CDR3. V was pared by 5 bases and J by 5 bases, with 10 bases between. This chain's CDR3 is CASSLQGDNSPLHF. DNA for the CDR3: TGTGCCAGCAGCCTCCAGGGCGATAATTCACCCCTCCACTTT.

By sample share, this clone is medium-sized. The V and J genes are TRBV10-3 and TRBJ2-7; D may be TRBD1 (5 bases). The CDR3 is made up of 12 amino acids. With 2 bases removed from V and 6 bases from J, the gap between germline ends came to 8 bases. CDR1 is ENHRY, CDR2 SYGVKD, per germline. CDR3 residues: CAISEGQPEQYV. The CDR3 DNA is TGTGCCATCAGTGAGGGACAACCCGAGCAGTACGTC.

This chain uses TRBV5-1 with TRBJ1-3, with D possibly TRBD1 on 6 matching bases. Germline-derived CDR1 and CDR2 are SGHRS and YFSETQ. The CDR3 consists of 17 residues. Trimming took off 0 bases at V and 2 bases at J, with 15 bases between the two ends. CDR3 sequence reads: CASSLGVLGAPGNTIYF. CDR3 nucleotide sequence: TGCGCCAGCAGCTTGGGGGTCTTGGGGGCTCCTGGAAACACCATATATTTT. The full variable domain, in which reference TRBV5-1 and TRBJ1-3 provide the parts outside the CDR3, is KAGVTQTPRYLIKTRGQQVTLSCSPISGHRSVSWYQQTPGQGLQFLFEYFSETQRNKGNFPGRFSGRQFSNSRSEMNVSTLELGDSALYLCASSLGVLGAPGNTIYFGEGSWLTVV.

CDR3 sequence (DNA): TGTGCCAGCAGTTTAGGCTCTGGGGGGTTCTACAATGAGCAGTTCTTC. Protein sequence: CASSLGSGGFYNEQFF. The genes are TRBV28 and TRBJ2-1; perhaps TRBD2 as D (6 bases). Germline CDR1 MDHEN, CDR2 SYDVKM. The CDR3 spans 16 residues. V dropped 2 bases and J dropped 3 bases, with 14 bases sitting between them.